Shown below are 2 T cell receptor beta chains from a single sample sequenced in a study of T cells after somatic rescue of genetic block. Sequencing was performed with immunoSEQ multiplex PCR; in TCRdb, only in-frame clones are kept and a portion is missing. Of about 67,000 clones in the sample, about 91% were seen once. The sequencing input was peripheral blood mononuclear cells (PBMCs). These receptors were obtained from a middle-aged man.

This chain connects TRBV7-9 to TRBJ1-4; D is uncertain. The length of the CDR3 is 13 residues. Trimming removed 3 bases at V and 3 bases at J, with 5 bases between. Germline CDR1 and CDR2: SEHNR and FQNEAQ (reference sequence). CDR3 sequence reads: CASSFGANEKLFF. CDR3 nucleotides: TGTGCCAGCAGCTTCGGGGCTAATGAAAAACTGTTTTTT.

CDR3 in DNA: TGTGCCAGCATGACCCCCGGACTAGCGGGTTTCCTGGGGTCCTACGAGCAGTACTTC. Protein sequence: CASMTPGLAGFLGSYEQYF. The chain couples TRBV28 to TRBJ2-7; 11 bases are shared with TRBD2. The V segment lost 7 bases and the J segment 1 base; nucleotides outside the gene matches: 18. The germline CDR1 and CDR2 sequences are MDHEN and SYDVKM. The CDR3 loop spans 19 amino acids.